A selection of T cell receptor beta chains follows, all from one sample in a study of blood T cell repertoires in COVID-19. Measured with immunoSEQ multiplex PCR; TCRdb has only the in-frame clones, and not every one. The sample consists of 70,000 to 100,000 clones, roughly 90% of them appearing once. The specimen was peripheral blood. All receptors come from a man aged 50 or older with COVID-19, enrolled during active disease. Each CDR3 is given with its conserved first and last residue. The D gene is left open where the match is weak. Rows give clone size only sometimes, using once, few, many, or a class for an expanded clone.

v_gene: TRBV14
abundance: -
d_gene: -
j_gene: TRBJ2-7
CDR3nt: TGTGCCAGCAGCCAAAGGGCGGGGTCTCCCTACGAGCAGTACTTC
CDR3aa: CASSQRAGSPYEQYF

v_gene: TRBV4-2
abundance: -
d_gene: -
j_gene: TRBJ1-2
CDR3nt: TGTGCCAGCAGCCAAGTGGACAGTATCTATGGCTACACCTTC
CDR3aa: CASSQVDSIYGYTF

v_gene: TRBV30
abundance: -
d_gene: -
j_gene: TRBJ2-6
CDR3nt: TGTGCCTGGAGTGAGCATCCGTGGGCCAACGTCCTGACTTTC
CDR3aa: CAWSEHPWANVLTF

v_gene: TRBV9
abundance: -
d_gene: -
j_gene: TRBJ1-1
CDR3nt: TGTGCCAGCAGCGTAGGAGAGGGGGGGACTGAAGCTTTCTTT
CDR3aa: CASSVGEGGTEAFF

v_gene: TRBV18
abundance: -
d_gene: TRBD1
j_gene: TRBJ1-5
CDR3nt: TGTGCCAGCTCAAACGGGACAGTCAATCAGCCCCAGCATTTT
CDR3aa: CASSNGTVNQPQHF

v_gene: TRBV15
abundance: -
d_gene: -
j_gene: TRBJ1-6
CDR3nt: TGTGCCACCAGCCGCGAGGCGACCAGAGGGAATTCACCCCTCCACTTT
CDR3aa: CATSREATRGNSPLHF

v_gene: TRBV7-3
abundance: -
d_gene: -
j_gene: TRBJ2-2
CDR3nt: TGTGCCAGCAGCTTAAACCAGGGCGGGGAGCTGTTTTTT
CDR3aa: CASSLNQGGELFF

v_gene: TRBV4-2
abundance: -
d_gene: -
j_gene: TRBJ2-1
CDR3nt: TGTGCCAGCAGCCTATATCCAACAGACTCCTACAATGAGCAGTTCTTC
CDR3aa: CASSLYPTDSYNEQFF

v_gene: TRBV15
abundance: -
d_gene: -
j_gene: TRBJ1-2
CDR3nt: TGTGCCACCAGCAGAGTAGCGGGGGCAGTAAACTATGGCTACACCTTC
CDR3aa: CATSRVAGAVNYGYTF

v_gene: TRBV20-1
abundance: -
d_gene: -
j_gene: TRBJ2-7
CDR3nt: TGCAGTGCTAGTTTCCAGGGTCAATCCTACGAGCAGTACTTC
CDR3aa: CSASFQGQSYEQYF

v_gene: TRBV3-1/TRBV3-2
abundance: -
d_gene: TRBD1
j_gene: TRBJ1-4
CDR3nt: TGTGCCAGCAGCCCAGGACAGGGGGCGTCTAATGAAAAACTGTTTTTT
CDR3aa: CASSPGQGASNEKLFF

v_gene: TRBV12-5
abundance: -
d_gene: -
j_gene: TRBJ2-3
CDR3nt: TGTGCTAGTGGTTTCCTTACCTCCGAGACAGGACATAGCACAGATACGCAGTATTTT
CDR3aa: CASGFLTSETGHSTDTQYF

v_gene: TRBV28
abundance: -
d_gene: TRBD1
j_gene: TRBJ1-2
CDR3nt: TGTGCCAGCAGACCCACAGGGGTAGTTCTCTATGGCTACACCTTC
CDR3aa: CASRPTGVVLYGYTF

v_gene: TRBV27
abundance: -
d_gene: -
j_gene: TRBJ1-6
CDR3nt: TGTGCCAGCAGTTCGGTCGATTCACCCCTCCACTTT
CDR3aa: CASSSVDSPLHF

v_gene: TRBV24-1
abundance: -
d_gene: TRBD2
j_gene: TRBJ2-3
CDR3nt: TGTGCCACCAGTGGGGGACTAGCGGGGGTACCTCATACGCAGTATTTT
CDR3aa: CATSGGLAGVPHTQYF

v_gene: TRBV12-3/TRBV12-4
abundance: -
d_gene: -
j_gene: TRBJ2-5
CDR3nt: TGTGCCAGCAAATCATCGGGGTACAATGCCCAGTACTTC
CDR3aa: CASKSSGYNAQYF

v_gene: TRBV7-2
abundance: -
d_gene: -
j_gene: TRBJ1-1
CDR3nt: TGTGCCAGCAGCTTCAGCGCAGGGGTAACTGAAGCTTTCTTT
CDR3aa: CASSFSAGVTEAFF

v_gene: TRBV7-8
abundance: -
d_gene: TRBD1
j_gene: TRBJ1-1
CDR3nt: TGTGCCAGCAGCAAAAGGACAGGGGGCGAAGCTTTCTTT
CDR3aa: CASSKRTGGEAFF

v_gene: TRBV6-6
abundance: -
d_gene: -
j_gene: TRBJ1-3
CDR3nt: TGTGCCAGCAGTCGGCGCGGGCAGCGCGGGGACACCATATATTTT
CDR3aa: CASSRRGQRGDTIYF

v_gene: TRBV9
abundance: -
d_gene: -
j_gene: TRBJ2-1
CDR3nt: TGTGCCAGCAGTCTAACTGCTTCTCTACAGACAATGAAGCAGTTCTTC
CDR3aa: CASSLTASLQTMKQFF

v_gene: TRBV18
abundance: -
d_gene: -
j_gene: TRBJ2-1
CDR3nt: TGTGCCAGCTCTCGGACAGCCTACAATGAGCAGTTCTTC
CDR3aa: CASSRTAYNEQFF

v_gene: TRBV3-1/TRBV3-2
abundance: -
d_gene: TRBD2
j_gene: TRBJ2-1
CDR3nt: TGTGCCAGCAGCCAAGAAGGACTAGCGGGGGGCACGGGGTACAATGAGCAGTTCTTC
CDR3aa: CASSQEGLAGGTGYNEQFF

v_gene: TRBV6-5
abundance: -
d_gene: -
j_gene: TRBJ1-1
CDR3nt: TGTGCCAGCAAGGACAGAGAGAACACTGAAGCTTTCTTT
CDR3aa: CASKDRENTEAFF

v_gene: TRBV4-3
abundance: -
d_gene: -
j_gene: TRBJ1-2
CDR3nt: TGCGCCAGCAGCCAAGGTCTACAGGGTAGCTATGGCTACACCTTC
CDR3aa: CASSQGLQGSYGYTF

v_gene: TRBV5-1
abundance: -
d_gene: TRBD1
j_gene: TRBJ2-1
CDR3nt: TGCGCCAGCAGCCCCCAACAGGGGCAGGTTGAGCAGTTCTTC
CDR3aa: CASSPQQGQVEQFF

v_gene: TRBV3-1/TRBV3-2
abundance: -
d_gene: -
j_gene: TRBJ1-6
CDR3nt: TGTGCCAGCAGCCGCAGGGGATCCCATAATTCACCCCTCCACTTT
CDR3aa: CASSRRGSHNSPLHF

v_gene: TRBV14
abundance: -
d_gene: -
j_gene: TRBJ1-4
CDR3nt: TGTGCCAGCAGCCGCGGGACTATGCGGGAAAAACTGTTTTTT
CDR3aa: CASSRGTMREKLFF

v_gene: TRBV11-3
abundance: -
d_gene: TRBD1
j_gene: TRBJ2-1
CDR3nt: TGTGCCAGCAGCTTGGGGACAGGGGTATCATATGAGCAGTTCTTC
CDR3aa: CASSLGTGVSYEQFF

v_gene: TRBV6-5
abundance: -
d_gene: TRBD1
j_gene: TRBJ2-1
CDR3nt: TGTGCCAGCAGAACCGGGACAGGGGTCTATGAGCAGTTCTTC
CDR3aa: CASRTGTGVYEQFF

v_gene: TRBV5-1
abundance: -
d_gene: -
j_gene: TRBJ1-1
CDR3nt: TGCGCCAGCAGCTCCGGACAAGAAGCTTTCTTT
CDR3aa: CASSSGQEAFF

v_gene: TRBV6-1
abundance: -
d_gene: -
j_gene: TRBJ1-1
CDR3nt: TGTGCCAGCAGTGAAGGCGGCAATTCTGAAGCTTTCTTT
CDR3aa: CASSEGGNSEAFF

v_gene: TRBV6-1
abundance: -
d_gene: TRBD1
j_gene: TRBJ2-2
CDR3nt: TGTGCCAGCAGTGAAGGGACAGGGGGCCTCGGGGAGCTGTTTTTT
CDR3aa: CASSEGTGGLGELFF

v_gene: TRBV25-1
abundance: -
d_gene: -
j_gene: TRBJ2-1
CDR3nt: TGTGCCAGCAGTGAATTCGGCAGGGGGGTCAATGAGCAGTTCTTC
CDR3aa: CASSEFGRGVNEQFF

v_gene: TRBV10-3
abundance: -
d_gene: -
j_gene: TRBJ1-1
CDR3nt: TGTGCCATCAGTGAGGAGCGGCACCAGAACACTGAAGCTTTCTTT
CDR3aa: CAISEERHQNTEAFF

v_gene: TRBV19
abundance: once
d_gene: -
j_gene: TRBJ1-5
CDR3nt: TGTGCCAGTAGTATTGGGCAGGGCAGCAATCAGCCCCAGCATTTT
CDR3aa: CASSIGQGSNQPQHF

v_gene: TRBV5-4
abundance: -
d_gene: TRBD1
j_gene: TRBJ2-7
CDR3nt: TGTGCCAGCAGCTTGGCCGGACAGGGACGGGAGCAGTACTTC
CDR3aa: CASSLAGQGREQYF

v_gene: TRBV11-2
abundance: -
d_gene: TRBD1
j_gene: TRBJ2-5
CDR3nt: TGTGCCAGCAGCCCGACGACAGGGCAGGGGGAGACCCAGTACTTC
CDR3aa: CASSPTTGQGETQYF

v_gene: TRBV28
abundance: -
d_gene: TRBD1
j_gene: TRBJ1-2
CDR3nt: TGTGCCAGCAGTATCAGGACAGGGGCCGCTGGCTACACCTTC
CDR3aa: CASSIRTGAAGYTF

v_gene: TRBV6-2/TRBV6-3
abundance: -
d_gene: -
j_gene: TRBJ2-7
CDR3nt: TGTGCCAGCAGTTTCGATCGGGGGAAGTACGAGCAGTACTTC
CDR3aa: CASSFDRGKYEQYF

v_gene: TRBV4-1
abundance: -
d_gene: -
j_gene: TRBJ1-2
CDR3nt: TGCGCCAGCAGCCAAGACTCGGACAGTCTTTGGGGCTACACCTTC
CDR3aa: CASSQDSDSLWGYTF

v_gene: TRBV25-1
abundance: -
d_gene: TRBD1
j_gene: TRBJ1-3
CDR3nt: TGTGCCAGCAGCTTGGGGACAGCCCCTTTAGGTAACACCATATATTTT
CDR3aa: CASSLGTAPLGNTIYF